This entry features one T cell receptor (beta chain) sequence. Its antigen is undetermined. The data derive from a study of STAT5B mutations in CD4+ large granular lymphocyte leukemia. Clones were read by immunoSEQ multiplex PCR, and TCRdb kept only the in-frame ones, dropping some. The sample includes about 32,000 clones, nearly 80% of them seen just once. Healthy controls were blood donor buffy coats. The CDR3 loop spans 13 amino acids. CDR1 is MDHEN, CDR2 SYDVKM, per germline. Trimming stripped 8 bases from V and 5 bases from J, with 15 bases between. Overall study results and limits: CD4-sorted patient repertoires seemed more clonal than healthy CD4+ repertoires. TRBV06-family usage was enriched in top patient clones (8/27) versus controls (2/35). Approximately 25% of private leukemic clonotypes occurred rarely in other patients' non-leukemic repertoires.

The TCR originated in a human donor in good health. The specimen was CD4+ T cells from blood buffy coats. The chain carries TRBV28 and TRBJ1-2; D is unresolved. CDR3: CASLDEPQYGYTF. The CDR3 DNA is TGTGCCAGCCTAGATGAGCCCCAATATGGCTACACCTTC.